This T cell receptor (beta chain) was sequenced in a study of OX40 agonist ivuxolimab in advanced cancers. Study details: Ivuxolimab doses were 0.01, 0.1, 0.3, 1.5, 3 or 10 mg/kg every 2 weeks. Partial responses occurred in Three dose-escalation patients, one with hepatocellular carcinoma and two with cutaneous melanoma.

The timepoints at which blood was sampled were baseline, cycle 4 day 1, and cycle 7 day 1. Profiled with immunoSEQ multiplex PCR; TCRdb holds only in-frame clones, not every one. The table includes around 63,000 clones, around 91% detected once. The germline V gene encodes CDR1 SGHTA and CDR2 FQGNSA. CDR3 size: 18 residues. The trim removed 5 bases at V and 0 bases at J, leaving 14 bases unmatched. The receptor comes from an adult with an advanced solid tumor such as melanoma, head and neck, liver or kidney cancer. This chain joins TRBV7-2 and TRBJ2-3; TRBD1 aligns across 7 bases. The source material was CD4+ or CD8+ T cells sorted from blood, sampled in a trial of the OX40 agonist ivuxolimab. CDR3 DNA: TGTGCCAGCAGCCTGTGGCGCACCTCAGGGGGAAGCACAGATACGCAGTATTTT. This codes for CASSLWRTSGGSTDTQYF.